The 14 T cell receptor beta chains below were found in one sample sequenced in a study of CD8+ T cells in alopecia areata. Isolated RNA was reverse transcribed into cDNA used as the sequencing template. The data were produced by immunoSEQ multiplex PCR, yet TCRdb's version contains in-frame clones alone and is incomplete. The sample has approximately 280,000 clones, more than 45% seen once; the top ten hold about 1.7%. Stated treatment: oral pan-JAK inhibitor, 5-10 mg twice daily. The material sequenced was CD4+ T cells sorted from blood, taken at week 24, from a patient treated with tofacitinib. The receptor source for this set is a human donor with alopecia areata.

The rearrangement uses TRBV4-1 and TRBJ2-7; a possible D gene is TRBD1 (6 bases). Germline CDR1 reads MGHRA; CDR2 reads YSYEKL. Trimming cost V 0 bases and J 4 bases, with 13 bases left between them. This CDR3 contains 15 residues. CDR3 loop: CASSQELQGRYEQYF. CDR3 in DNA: TGCGCCAGCAGCCAAGAGTTACAGGGACGGTACGAGCAGTACTTC.

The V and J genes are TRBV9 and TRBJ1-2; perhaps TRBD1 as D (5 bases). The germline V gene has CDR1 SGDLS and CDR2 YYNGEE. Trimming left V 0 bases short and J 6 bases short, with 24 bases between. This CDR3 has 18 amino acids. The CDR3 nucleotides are TGTGCCAGCAGCGTAGGACCCCTCCCGGGACTCGACCTCAATGGCTACACCTTC. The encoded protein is CASSVGPLPGLDLNGYTF.

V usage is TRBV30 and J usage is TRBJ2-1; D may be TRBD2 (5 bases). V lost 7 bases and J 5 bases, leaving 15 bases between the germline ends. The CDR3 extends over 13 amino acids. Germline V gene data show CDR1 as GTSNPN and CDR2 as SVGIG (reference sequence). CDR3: CASSSRINNEQFF. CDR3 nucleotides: TGTGCCTCCTCTAGCAGGATCAACAATGAGCAGTTCTTC.

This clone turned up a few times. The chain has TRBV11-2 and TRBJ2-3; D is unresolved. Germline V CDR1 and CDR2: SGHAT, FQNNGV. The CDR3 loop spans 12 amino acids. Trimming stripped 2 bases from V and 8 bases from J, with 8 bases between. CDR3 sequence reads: CASSLNPVTQYF. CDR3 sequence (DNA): TGTGCCAGCAGCTTAAACCCAGTTACGCAGTATTTT.

CDR3 nucleotides: TGTGCCAGCAGCCGCGGGGGCAGGGAAAACTCACCCCTCCACTTT. It is translated as CASSRGGRENSPLHF. V and J are TRBV9 and TRBJ1-6; possible D gene TRBD1, 6 bases. The CDR3 loop spans 15 amino acids. V dropped 4 bases and J dropped 10 bases, with 18 bases sitting between them. Germline V CDR1 and CDR2: SGDLS, YYNGEE.

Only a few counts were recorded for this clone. CDR3 sequence (DNA): TGTGCCATCATCCTGATTTTAAACATTCAGTACTTC. Amino acid sequence: CAIILILNIQYF. J is TRBJ2-4 and V is TRBV10-3; the D is unclear. The V gene's germline CDR1 is ENHRY and CDR2 SYGVKD. V was clipped by 7 bases and J by 6 bases, with 10 bases between them. This CDR3 has 12 residues.

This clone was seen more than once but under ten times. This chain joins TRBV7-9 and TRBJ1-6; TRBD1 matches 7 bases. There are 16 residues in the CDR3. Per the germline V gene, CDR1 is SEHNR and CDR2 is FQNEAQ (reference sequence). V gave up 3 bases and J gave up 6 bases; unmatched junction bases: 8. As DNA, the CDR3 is TGTGCCAGCAGCTTTAACGCCGGGACAGTTAATTCACCCCTCCACTTT. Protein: CASSFNAGTVNSPLHF. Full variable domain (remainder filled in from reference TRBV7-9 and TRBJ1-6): DTGVSQNPRHKITKRGQNVTFRCDPISEHNRLYWYRQTLGQGPEFLTYFQNEAQLEKSRLLSDRFSAERPKGSFSTLEIQRTEQGDSAMYLCASSFNAGTVNSPLHFGNGTRLTVT.

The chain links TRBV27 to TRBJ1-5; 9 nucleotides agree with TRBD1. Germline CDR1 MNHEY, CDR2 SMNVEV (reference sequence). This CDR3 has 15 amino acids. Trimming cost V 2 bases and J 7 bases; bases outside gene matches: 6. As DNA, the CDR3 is TGTGCCAGCAGTTTAAACAGGGGGCTGGGACAGCCCCAGCATTTT. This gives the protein CASSLNRGLGQPQHF.

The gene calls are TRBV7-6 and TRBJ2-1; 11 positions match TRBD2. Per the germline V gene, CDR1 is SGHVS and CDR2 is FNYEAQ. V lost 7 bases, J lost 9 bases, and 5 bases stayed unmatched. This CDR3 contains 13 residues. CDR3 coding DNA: TGTGCCAGCACCCTCCTAGCGGGGGGTGAGCAGTTCTTC. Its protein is CASTLLAGGEQFF.

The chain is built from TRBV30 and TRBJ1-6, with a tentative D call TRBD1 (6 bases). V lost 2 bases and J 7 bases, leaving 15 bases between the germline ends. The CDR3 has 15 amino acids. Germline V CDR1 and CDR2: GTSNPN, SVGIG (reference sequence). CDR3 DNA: TGTGCCTGGAGTCCATTAGGGGGTTTGAATTCACCCCTCCACTTT. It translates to CAWSPLGGLNSPLHF.

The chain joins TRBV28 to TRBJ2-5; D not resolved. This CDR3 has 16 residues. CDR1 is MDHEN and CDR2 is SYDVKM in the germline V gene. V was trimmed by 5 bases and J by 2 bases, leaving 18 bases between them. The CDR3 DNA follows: TGTGCCAGCAGTGCCAAACAGAGAACCTCTCAAGAGACCCAGTACTTC. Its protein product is CASSAKQRTSQETQYF.

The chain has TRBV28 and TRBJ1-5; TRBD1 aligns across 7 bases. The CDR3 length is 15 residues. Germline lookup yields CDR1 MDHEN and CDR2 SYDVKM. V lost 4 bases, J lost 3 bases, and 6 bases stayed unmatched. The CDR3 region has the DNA TGTGCCAGCAGTTACACGGGACAGTTCAATCAGCCCCAGCATTTT. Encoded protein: CASSYTGQFNQPQHF.

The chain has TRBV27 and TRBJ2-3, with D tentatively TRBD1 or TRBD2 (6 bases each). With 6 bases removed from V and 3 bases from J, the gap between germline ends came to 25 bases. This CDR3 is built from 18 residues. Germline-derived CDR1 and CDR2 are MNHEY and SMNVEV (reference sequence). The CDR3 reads CASSVTPPGRGETDTQYF. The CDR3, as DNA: TGTGCCAGCAGCGTTACCCCACCCGGTAGGGGGGAGACAGATACGCAGTATTTT.

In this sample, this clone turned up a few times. The CDR3 region is CSARTSETQYF. Written as DNA, the CDR3 is TGCAGTGCTAGGACATCGGAGACCCAGTACTTC. V usage is TRBV20-1 and J usage is TRBJ2-5; no reliable D call. The V gene's germline CDR1 is DFQATT and CDR2 SNEGSKA (reference sequence). The CDR3 is 11 residues long. V gave up 3 bases and J gave up 5 bases, with 7 bases separating them.